These 25 T cell receptor beta chains originate from one sample sequenced in a study of T cells in Graves' hyperthyroidism and ophthalmopathy. The CDR3 regions of TCR beta were amplified from RNA transcripts. Primed by the HTBI set, a first-round RT-PCR was run on the TCR CDR3. TCRdb recomputed calls from the multiplex PCR reads with MiXCR, one row per CDR3 protein. The profile shows about 560,000 distinct CDR3 sequences, 16% of them singletons. Sample: blood. These TCRs come from a woman younger than 35 with Graves' hyperthyroidism.

The chain employs TRBV9 and TRBJ2-5; 10 nucleotides agree with TRBD1. J lost 6 bases, V lost 2 bases, and 10 bases had no gene match. Germline-derived CDR1 and CDR2 are SGDLS and YYNGEE. CDR3 length: 16 amino acids. The CDR3 protein is CASSVREGQGRQTQYF. The CDR3 DNA follows: TGTGCCAGCAGCGTCCGAGAGGGACAGGGGAGGCAGACCCAGTACTTC.

This sequence joins TRBV6-2 or TRBV6-3 and TRBJ2-7; D uncertain. The CDR3 spans 16 residues. Trimming took off 8 bases at V and 2 bases at J, with 22 bases between the two ends. The germline V gene encodes CDR1 MNHEY and CDR2 SVGEGT. The CDR3 reads CASANNPLVRTYEQYF. In nucleotides, the CDR3 is TGTGCCAGCGCAAATAACCCCCTGGTGCGGACCTACGAGCAGTACTTC.

The table lists this clonotype with many counts. The CDR3 protein is CASSYRVTGANVLTF. The CDR3 nucleotides are TGTGCCAGCAGTTATAGGGTAACTGGGGCCAACGTCCTGACTTTC. The chain uses TRBV12-3 or TRBV12-4 and TRBJ2-6, with D unresolved. The CDR3 consists of 15 residues. V lost 4 bases to trimming and J lost 2 bases, with 9 bases between them.

This clonotype was recorded at least ten times. The V gene is TRBV11-3, the J gene TRBJ2-3, with D unclear. The germline V gene encodes CDR1 SGHNT and CDR2 YENEEA. With 4 bases removed from V and 0 bases from J, the gap between germline ends came to 11 bases. The CDR3 runs 15 residues. DNA for the CDR3: TGTGCCAGCAGCTCACGCGGTGCTAGCACAGATACGCAGTATTTT. It encodes CASSSRGASTDTQYF. Supplemented by reference TRBV11-3 and TRBJ2-3, the full variable domain reads EAGVVQSPRYKIIEKKQPVAFWCNPISGHNTLYWYLQNLGQGPELLIRYENEEAVDDSQLPKDRFSAERLKGVDSTLKIQPAELGDSAVYLCASSSRGASTDTQYFGPGTRLTVL.

This clonotype appeared a few times. The chain couples TRBV10-3 to TRBJ2-7; D not resolved. This CDR3 has 12 residues. V gave up 4 bases and J gave up 4 bases, with 8 bases separating them. Per the germline V gene, CDR1 is ENHRY and CDR2 is SYGVKD. CDR3 residues: CAISVGRYEQYF. The CDR3 DNA follows: TGTGCCATCAGTGTTGGGCGTTACGAGCAGTACTTC.

In this sample, this clonotype turned up a few times. The final CDR3 position lacks the conserved phenylalanine or tryptophan, pointing to a likely read error. The rearrangement links TRBV12-3 or TRBV12-4 to TRBJ2-7; tentative D call: TRBD2 (6 bases). V was pared by 7 bases and J by 7 bases, with 20 bases between. The CDR3 spans 14 residues. The DNA for the CDR3 is TGTGCCAGCACCCCGGGGCTCTCGGCGGGGGAGCAGTACCTC. Translating gives CASTPGLSAGEQYL.

This clonotype was seen a few times. J is TRBJ1-5 and V is TRBV6-6; D is unresolved. CDR1 and CDR2 from the germline V gene are MNHNY and SVGAGI (reference sequence). The CDR3 runs to 14 residues. V was clipped by 0 bases and J by 6 bases, with 9 bases between them. The CDR3 spells CASSYSVRGQPQHF. Here the CDR3 DNA reads TGTGCCAGCAGTTACTCGGTCCGGGGTCAGCCCCAGCATTTT.

V is TRBV12-5 and J is TRBJ1-1, with TRBD1 matching 10 bases. This CDR3 is built from 13 residues. Germline V gene lookup returns CDR1 LGHNT and CDR2 FRNRAP. Trimming at V came to 6 bases and at J to 13 bases, leaving 11 bases not matched to a gene. The CDR3 DNA is TGTGCTAGTGGCCAAACCGACAGGGGGCAATTTTTCTTT. It yields the protein CASGQTDRGQFFF.

This clonotype was found many times. The rearrangement links TRBV6-6 to TRBJ2-5, with D possibly TRBD2 on 6 matching bases. Germline loops: CDR1 MNHNY, CDR2 SVGAGI (reference sequence). The ends were cut back, 2 bases at V and 10 bases at J, with 23 bases in the middle. The CDR3 sequence is 16 residues long. This CDR3 reads CASSYVRSGPTGDQYF. For the CDR3, the DNA is TGTGCCAGCAGTTACGTGCGGAGCGGGCCTACTGGGGACCAGTACTTC.

This clonotype appeared many times. The chain has TRBV7-9 and TRBJ2-3; 8 bases fit TRBD2. CDR3 length: 12 amino acids. The V gene end was trimmed by 8 bases and the J gene end by 4 bases; junction bases not matched to a gene: 2. Looked up from germline, CDR1 is SEHNR and CDR2 is FQNEAQ (reference sequence). The CDR3 loop reads CASHGGADTQYF. The CDR3 region has the DNA TGTGCCAGCCACGGGGGGGCAGATACGCAGTATTTT.

This CDR3 is CASNLPLTSGRALSTDTQYF. In DNA, the CDR3 is TGTGCCAGCAACCTCCCTCTTACTAGCGGGAGGGCCCTCAGCACAGATACGCAGTATTTT. The chain employs TRBV6-7 and TRBJ2-3, with TRBD2 matching 13 bases. TRBV6-7 is noted as an ORF with a role that remains uncertain. The CDR3 covers 20 residues. Unmatched junction bases numbered 16, after V lost 7 bases and J lost 0 bases.

At least ten counts were recorded for this clonotype. V gene TRBV6-6 combines with J gene TRBJ2-7, with no clear D. V was cut by 0 bases and J by 4 bases, with 7 bases left in between. Germline-derived CDR1 and CDR2 are MNHNY and SVGAGI (reference sequence). The CDR3 loop spans 13 amino acids. Written as DNA, the CDR3 is TGTGCCAGCAGTTACTCGATAGGTTACGAGCAGTACTTC. The encoded protein is CASSYSIGYEQYF.

This chain links TRBV29-1 with TRBJ1-1; TRBD1 matches at 11 bases. Germline assignment: CDR1 SQVTM and CDR2 ANQGSEA. Trimming removed 7 bases from V and 5 bases from J; junction bases left unmatched: 6. The CDR3 is 13 amino acids. The CDR3 loop reads CSAGQGAKTEAFF. The CDR3 DNA reads as TGCAGCGCAGGACAGGGGGCGAAGACTGAAGCTTTCTTT.

The CDR3 protein is CSARESGRFLYEQYF. The CDR3 nucleotides are TGCAGTGCTAGGGAGAGCGGGAGGTTTCTGTACGAGCAGTACTTC. The chain has TRBV20-1 and TRBJ2-7; 9 nucleotides align to TRBD2. This CDR3 contains 15 residues. Trimming took 3 bases from V and 4 from J; bases not matched to a gene: 10. CDR1 is DFQATT and CDR2 is SNEGSKA in the germline V gene (reference sequence).

Only a few counts were recorded for this clonotype. Mismatch with germline at one junction end may stem from a read error. The chain links TRBV3-1 to TRBJ1-1; tentatively, D is TRBD1 (5 bases). The CDR3 length is 16 residues. Germline V gene sequence: CDR1 LGHDT, CDR2 YNNKEL (reference sequence). CDR3 in DNA: TGTGCCAGCAGCGGCACAAGAAGGGGAATGAACACTGAAGCTTCCTTT. Residues: CASSGTRRGMNTEASF.

This clonotype was picked up a small number of times. The CDR3 DNA sequence: TGCAGCCCGAAGGACCGGACAGGTCCACATGAGGCCAACGTCCTGACTTTC. It yields the protein CSPKDRTGPHEANVLTF. The V call is TRBV20-1, the J call TRBJ2-6; 7 bases map to TRBD1. The CDR3 spans 17 residues. Germline V CDR1 and CDR2: DFQATT, SNEGSKA (reference sequence).

The V and J genes are TRBV7-3 and TRBJ2-3; D gene unclear. Germline V gene sequence: CDR1 SGHTA, CDR2 FQGTGA. The length of the CDR3 is 13 residues. Trimming took off 5 bases at V and 1 base at J, with 7 bases between the two ends. The CDR3 DNA reads as TGTGCCAGCAGCATGGACCGCACAGATACGCAGTATTTT. Translating gives CASSMDRTDTQYF.

CDR3 in DNA: TGTGCCAGCAGACAACTAGCGGATACGCAGTATTTT. Translation gives CASRQLADTQYF. The V and J genes are TRBV2 and TRBJ2-3; 7 bases align to TRBD2. The CDR3 is made up of 12 amino acids. Looked up from germline, CDR1 is SNHLY and CDR2 is FYNNEI. J gave up 6 bases and V 6 bases, and 3 bases lay outside the gene matches.

This clonotype was recorded at least ten times. DNA for the CDR3: TGTGCCAGCAGTTTGCTAGCGGGAACGCCCTACAATGAGCAGTTCTTC. It yields the protein CASSLLAGTPYNEQFF. The genes are TRBV12-3 or TRBV12-4 and TRBJ2-1, with 9 bases aligning to TRBD2. The V and J ends lost 3 bases and 2 bases, in that order; junction bases with no gene match: 5. There are 16 residues in the CDR3.

The V and J genes are TRBV5-1 and TRBJ1-6; TRBD1 matches 7 bases. The CDR3 runs to 16 residues. V shed 6 bases and J 2 bases; nucleotides not matched to a gene: 8. The V gene's germline CDR1 is SGHRS and CDR2 YFSETQ. This CDR3 reads CASTENQGAYNSPLHF. CDR3 nucleotide sequence: TGCGCCAGCACCGAAAATCAGGGGGCCTATAATTCACCCCTCCACTTT.

The CDR3 sequence: CASSQGGTYNEQFF. The CDR3 nucleotides are TGTGCCAGCAGCCAAGGAGGGACTTACAATGAGCAGTTCTTC. The chain recombines TRBV7-9 with TRBJ2-1, with D possibly matching TRBD2 (6 bases). Germline V lookup: CDR1 SEHNR, CDR2 FQNEAQ (reference sequence). The CDR3 is 14 residues long. V lost 5 bases and J 4 bases, leaving 12 bases between the germline ends. The variable domain in full, completed from reference TRBV7-9 and TRBJ2-1, reads DTGVSQNPRHKITKRGQNVTFRCDPISEHNRLYWYRQTLGQGPEFLTYFQNEAQLEKSRLLSDRFSAERPKGSFSTLEIQRTEQGDSAMYLCASSQGGTYNEQFFGPGTRLTVL.

This clonotype came up many times. J is TRBJ2-7 and V is TRBV12-3 or TRBV12-4; 7 nucleotides align to TRBD1. Trimming cost V 3 bases and J 6 bases; bases outside gene matches: 2. The CDR3 is made up of 12 amino acids. Here the CDR3 DNA reads TGTGCCAGCAGTTTGGACAGGTTCGAGCAGTACTTC. It codes for CASSLDRFEQYF.

This clonotype was recorded a few times. The chain joins TRBV4-2 to TRBJ2-7; TRBD2 matches at 14 bases. After removal of 4 bases from V and 5 bases from J, the junction contained 7 bases not matched to a gene. Germline-derived CDR1 and CDR2 are LGHNA and YNFKEQ. The CDR3 extends over 16 amino acids. CDR3 sequence: CASSRQGTSGSDEQYF. CDR3 DNA sequence: TGTGCCAGCAGCCGTCAAGGGACTAGCGGGAGCGACGAGCAGTACTTC.

The chain carries TRBV7-2 and TRBJ2-3, with 7 bases aligning to TRBD2. The CDR3 length is 17 residues. The V gene's germline CDR1 is SGHTA and CDR2 FQGNSA. The V gene end was trimmed by 3 bases and the J gene end by 2 bases; junction bases not matched to a gene: 11. DNA of the CDR3: TGTGCCAGCAGCTTTAGCAAAAGCGGGAAATTCACAGATACGCAGTATTTT. This gives the protein CASSFSKSGKFTDTQYF.

The chain links TRBV7-9 to TRBJ1-1; D unclear. CDR1 is SEHNR, CDR2 FQNEAQ, per germline (reference sequence). V lost 5 bases to trimming and J lost 0 bases, with 13 bases between them. This CDR3 has 15 residues. The CDR3 bases are TGTGCCAGCAGCCTCCTAGGGCTAATGAACACTGAAGCTTTCTTT. It is translated as CASSLLGLMNTEAFF.